The present T cell receptor (beta chain) was sequenced within a study of cytomegalovirus exposure and HLA in healthy donors. PCR employed 60 Vbeta and 13 Jbeta primers. Repertoires were generated with immunoSEQ multiplex PCR, while TCRdb's copy carries only in-frame clones and drops some. The table lists 150,000 or so clones, over 75% of them singletons, with approximately 8.5% in the top ten. CDR3 length: 14 residues. Germline V gene sequence: CDR1 SGHRS, CDR2 YFSETQ. With V trimmed by 4 bases and J by 7 bases, 4 bases remained unmatched. The chain links TRBV5-1 to TRBJ1-5; the match to TRBD1 covers 11 bases. The sequenced material came from PBMCs. The receptor comes from a man between 18 and 35 years old in good health and CMV-seropositive. This CDR3 reads CASSQGQGEQPQHF. The CDR3 bases are TGCGCCAGCAGCCAGGGACAGGGGGAACAGCCCCAGCATTTT.